This T cell receptor beta chain was profiled in a study of radiotherapy plus CTLA-4 blockade in lung cancer. Study-level findings and limits: In blood, TCR clones derived from the tumor expanded after radiotherapy plus ipilimumab. Reportedly, early blood T cell clone dynamics best predicted response, with interferon-beta.

Regarding this clone: Its antigen is undetermined.

With 4 bases removed from V and 2 bases from J, the gap between germline ends came to 15 bases. The CDR3 has 15 residues. The V gene's germline CDR1 is SGHDT and CDR2 YYEEEE. Treatment of patients with chemo-refractory metastatic non-small-cell lung cancer consisted of focal radiation plus CTLA-4 blockade with ipilimumab. Assay: immunoSEQ multiplex PCR; the TCRdb copy retains only in-frame clones and omits some. The sample carries about 39,000 clones, roughly 73% recorded once. This specimen consisted of peripheral blood, obtained from a patient treated with radiotherapy plus ipilimumab. The chain has TRBV5-6 and TRBJ2-5; D remains ambiguous. This TCR came from a human donor with non-small cell lung cancer that progressed on radiotherapy plus ipilimumab. The CDR3 DNA reads as TGTGCCAGCAGCCCATCGGGTCGGATTCAAGAGACCCAGTACTTC. The encoded protein is CASSPSGRIQETQYF.